One and the same sample provided the 22 T cell receptor beta chains below, sequenced in a study of cytomegalovirus exposure and HLA in healthy donors. Both 60 Vbeta primers and 13 Jbeta primers went into the PCR. Sequenced by immunoSEQ multiplex PCR; TCRdb stores in-frame clones only, minus some. The data show 170,000 or so clones, with roughly four fifths seen just once and more than 1.5% held by the top ten. The sequenced material came from PBMCs. These TCRs come from a man in his forties or fifties in good health and CMV-seronegative.

The chain has TRBV28 and TRBJ2-5, with 14 bases fitting TRBD2. From germline, CDR1 is MDHEN and CDR2 SYDVKM. This CDR3 comprises 16 residues. Losses at the gene ends were 6 bases for V and 1 base for J; bases not matched to a gene: 4. As DNA, the CDR3 is TGTGCCAGCAGACGGGGGACTAGCGGGAGCCAAGAGACCCAGTACTTC. Its translation: CASRRGTSGSQETQYF.

The CDR3 nucleotides read TGCGCCAGCAGCATAGTGGGGACTAGCGCCATCTACGAGCAGTACTTC. Its translation: CASSIVGTSAIYEQYF. The rearrangement links TRBV5-1 to TRBJ2-7, with 10 bases aligning to TRBD2. Germline V gene lookup returns CDR1 SGHRS and CDR2 YFSETQ. The CDR3 loop spans 16 amino acids. J gave up 3 bases and V 4 bases, and 10 bases lay outside the gene matches.

The chain has TRBV12-5 and TRBJ2-5, with 12 positions matching TRBD2. This CDR3 contains 16 residues. Trimming at V came to 1 base and at J to 5 bases, leaving 5 bases not matched to a gene. Germline values: CDR1 LGHNT, CDR2 FRNRAP. CDR3 amino acids: CASGLGLAGGFETQYF. The CDR3, as DNA: TGTGCTAGTGGTTTGGGCCTAGCGGGAGGGTTCGAGACCCAGTACTTC.

This rearrangement joins TRBV4-1 to TRBJ2-3; D is undetermined. Germline lookup yields CDR1 MGHRA and CDR2 YSYEKL. The V gene lost 3 bases and the J gene lost 6 bases, with 7 bases spanning the gap. There are 12 residues in the CDR3. CDR3 in amino acids: CASSQRVDTQYF. The CDR3 DNA reads TGCGCCAGCAGCCAGCGCGTTGATACGCAGTATTTT.

The chain is built from TRBV18 and TRBJ2-3; possible D gene TRBD2, 7 bases. The CDR3 consists of 15 residues. CDR1 and CDR2 (germline): KGHSH, LQKENI. V lost 6 bases to trimming and J lost 0 bases, with 13 bases between them. The CDR3 is CASSPGGLSTDTQYF. For the CDR3, the DNA is TGTGCCAGCTCCCCGGGGGGCCTTAGCACAGATACGCAGTATTTT. The whole variable domain, filled in from reference TRBV18 and TRBJ2-3, reads NAGVMQNPRHLVRRRGQEARLRCSPMKGHSHVYWYRQLPEEGLKFMVYLQKENIIDESGMPKERFSAEFPKEGPSILRIQQVVRGDSAAYFCASSPGGLSTDTQYFGPGTRLTVL.

This rearrangement joins TRBV30 to TRBJ1-1; the D is unclear. Per the germline V gene, CDR1 is GTSNPN and CDR2 is SVGIG (reference sequence). The V gene lost 5 bases and the J gene lost 0 bases, with 10 bases spanning the gap. This CDR3 is 13 amino acids long. Here the CDR3 DNA reads TGTGCCTGGGGGGAGGGCCTGAACACTGAAGCTTTCTTT. It is translated as CAWGEGLNTEAFF.

The CDR3 nucleotides read TGTGCCAGCAGTGTTTCGACAGCTTACATGAACACTGAAGCTTTCTTT. Translation: CASSVSTAYMNTEAFF. The J gene is TRBJ1-1, the V gene TRBV2, with D tentatively TRBD1 (5 bases). Per the germline V gene, CDR1 is SNHLY and CDR2 is FYNNEI. CDR3 length: 16 residues. The ends were cut back, 4 bases at V and 0 bases at J, with 15 bases in the middle.

The chain recombines TRBV6-5 with TRBJ2-1, with D possibly being TRBD2 (6 bases). Trimming took off 1 base at V and 8 bases at J, with 15 bases between the two ends. Germline values: CDR1 MNHEY, CDR2 SVGAGI. The CDR3 sequence is 15 residues long. The DNA of the CDR3 is TGTGCCAGCAGTTACTACCGGCGGGGAGGCTATGAGCAGTTCTTC. Protein product: CASSYYRRGGYEQFF.

The chain carries TRBV4-1 and TRBJ2-7, with TRBD2 identical over 11 bases. The length of the CDR3 is 17 residues. V lost 3 bases and J lost 3; bases outside the gene matches: 10. Germline V CDR1 and CDR2: MGHRA, YSYEKL. CDR3 in amino acids: CASSQARTSGFFYEQYF. Here the CDR3 DNA reads TGCGCCAGCAGCCAGGCCCGGACTAGCGGGTTCTTCTACGAGCAGTACTTC.

This clone has only one observation. The chain uses TRBV11-3 and TRBJ2-1, with 7 nucleotides matching TRBD1. The CDR3 spans 15 residues. V shed 5 bases, J shed 4 bases, and the junction held 8 bases outside the gene matches. CDR1 is SGHNT, CDR2 YENEEA, per germline. CDR3 sequence: CASSPKGAFYNEQFF. The DNA of the CDR3 is TGTGCCAGCAGCCCGAAGGGGGCCTTTTACAATGAGCAGTTCTTC. Combining the CDR3 with reference TRBV11-3 and TRBJ2-1 gives the whole variable domain EAGVVQSPRYKIIEKKQPVAFWCNPISGHNTLYWYLQNLGQGPELLIRYENEEAVDDSQLPKDRFSAERLKGVDSTLKIQPAELGDSAVYLCASSPKGAFYNEQFFGPGTRLTVL.

This chain connects TRBV9 to TRBJ1-2, with D perhaps TRBD1 (6 bases). The CDR3 length is 13 residues. Germline V gene lookup returns CDR1 SGDLS and CDR2 YYNGEE. V was trimmed by 0 bases and J by 7 bases, leaving 10 bases between them. CDR3 DNA sequence: TGTGCCAGCAGCGTAGGAGGGGGTCCTGGCTACACCTTC. Its translation: CASSVGGGPGYTF.

The gene calls are TRBV7-2 and TRBJ2-1; maybe TRBD2 (5 bases). The germline V and J ends were trimmed by 1 base and 0 bases, with 10 bases remaining between them. The CDR3 is 16 amino acids. Germline values: CDR1 SGHTA, CDR2 FQGNSA. In nucleotides, the CDR3 is TGTGCCAGCAGCTTAGTCGGGATGCGCTCCTACAATGAGCAGTTCTTC. Its translation is CASSLVGMRSYNEQFF.

This clone was detected only once. Germline is not matched at one junction end, which may reflect a read error. The chain links TRBV7-9 to TRBJ2-3; 8 bases are a match to TRBD2. The CDR3 has 17 residues. CDR1 is SEHNR, CDR2 FQNEAQ, per germline (reference sequence). For the CDR3, the DNA is TGTTCCAGCAGCCGTATCCGAGGACTAGCTGTCGCAGATACGCAGTATTTT. It is translated as CSSSRIRGLAVADTQYF.

This chain joins TRBV2 and TRBJ1-5; 9 bases fit TRBD1. The germline V gene has CDR1 SNHLY and CDR2 FYNNEI. J was trimmed by 4 bases and V by 6 bases; bases with no gene match: 4. The CDR3 is 14 residues long. The CDR3 nucleotides are TGTGCCAGCAGCGCCGGGACAGGGAATCAGCCCCAGCATTTT. Protein product: CASSAGTGNQPQHF.

The V call is TRBV28, the J call TRBJ1-1; D not certain. The CDR3 is 11 amino acids. CDR1 is MDHEN and CDR2 is SYDVKM in the germline V gene. Trimming took off 7 bases at V and 8 bases at J, with 11 bases between the two ends. The CDR3 sequence is CASINEIEAFF. In DNA, the CDR3 is TGTGCCAGCATTAATGAGATAGAAGCTTTCTTT.

The gene calls are TRBV18 and TRBJ2-5; possibly TRBD2 for D (5 bases). Between the trimmed V and J ends, which lost 3 bases and 7 bases, there was a span of 15 bases. CDR3 length: 14 residues. The germline V gene encodes CDR1 KGHSH and CDR2 LQKENI. The CDR3 coding sequence is TGTGCCAGCTCACCGAGGGCCGACCTCGGGACCCAGTACTTC. The encoded protein is CASSPRADLGTQYF.

The V gene is TRBV27, the J gene TRBJ2-7, with TRBD2 matching 9 bases. The germline V gene has CDR1 MNHEY and CDR2 SMNVEV (reference sequence). The CDR3 is 14 residues long. Trimming at V came to 6 bases and at J to 4 bases, leaving 7 bases not matched to a gene. In DNA form, the CDR3 reads TGTGCCAGCAGCCGCGGGGGGGCCAGTTACGAGCAGTACTTC. Translated: CASSRGGASYEQYF.

The chain joins TRBV23-1 to TRBJ2-5; maybe TRBD1 (6 bases). The closer fit of TRBJ2-7 to the DNA end suggests the J call may be wrong. TRBV23-1 counts as an open reading frame of uncertain function. The CDR3 consists of 16 residues. CDR3 in DNA: TGCGCCAGGAGACAGGTCCTACCCCCCAATCCCTACGAGCAGTACTTC. Translated: CARRQVLPPNPYEQYF.

The gene calls are TRBV7-2 and TRBJ2-2; 8 bases fit TRBD2. The CDR3 runs 16 residues. From germline, CDR1 is SGHTA and CDR2 FQGNSA. Trimming took 5 bases from V and 1 from J; bases not matched to a gene: 6. The CDR3 coding sequence is TGTGCCAGCAGCACTACTAGCGGACTGAACACCGGGGAGCTGTTTTTT. It codes for CASSTTSGLNTGELFF.

This clone was found once. CDR3 region: CASNRRDSNQPQHF. As DNA, the CDR3 is TGTGCCAGCAATCGACGGGATAGCAATCAGCCCCAGCATTTT. This sequence joins TRBV18 and TRBJ1-5, with D uncertain. The V gene lost 8 bases and the J gene lost 0 bases, with 11 bases spanning the gap. Germline V gene data show CDR1 as KGHSH and CDR2 as LQKENI. The CDR3 extends over 14 amino acids. The full variable domain, completed using reference TRBV18 and TRBJ1-5, is NAGVMQNPRHLVRRRGQEARLRCSPMKGHSHVYWYRQLPEEGLKFMVYLQKENIIDESGMPKERFSAEFPKEGPSILRIQQVVRGDSAAYFCASNRRDSNQPQHFGDGTRLSIL.

The genes are TRBV5-1 and TRBJ2-1, with TRBD1 matching 8 bases. This CDR3 is 17 amino acids long. Losses at the gene ends were 4 bases for V and 5 bases for J; bases not matched to a gene: 14. From germline, CDR1 is SGHRS and CDR2 YFSETQ. CDR3 sequence reads: CASSPREWTGQDNEQFF. The CDR3 DNA reads as TGCGCCAGCAGCCCGAGAGAGTGGACAGGGCAAGACAATGAGCAGTTCTTC. The full variable domain, in which reference TRBV5-1 and TRBJ2-1 provide the parts outside the CDR3, is KAGVTQTPRYLIKTRGQQVTLSCSPISGHRSVSWYQQTPGQGLQFLFEYFSETQRNKGNFPGRFSGRQFSNSRSEMNVSTLELGDSALYLCASSPREWTGQDNEQFFGPGTRLTVL.

The chain is built from TRBV7-2 and TRBJ1-2; 7 bases align to TRBD1. Germline trimming cut 4 bases from V and 8 bases from J; bases unmatched to any gene: 16. The CDR3 loop spans 16 amino acids. Per the germline V gene, CDR1 is SGHTA and CDR2 is FQGNSA. CDR3 sequence reads: CASSSFQGQSMRGYTF. The CDR3 DNA reads TGTGCCAGCAGCTCATTTCAGGGACAGTCTATGCGGGGCTACACCTTC. The full variable domain, in which reference TRBV7-2 and TRBJ1-2 provide the parts outside the CDR3, is GAGVSQSPSNKVTEKGKDVELRCDPISGHTALYWYRQSLGQGLEFLIYFQGNSAPDKSGLPSDRFSAERTGGSVSTLTIQRTQQEDSAVYLCASSSFQGQSMRGYTFGSGTRLTVV.